Below are 24 T cell receptor beta chains sequenced from a single sample in a study of radiotherapy plus CTLA-4 blockade in lung cancer. Clones were sequenced by immunoSEQ multiplex PCR, and TCRdb holds only the in-frame ones, with some missing. The sample has tens of thousands of clones; less than 80% are singletons. Source: peripheral blood, taken from a patient treated with radiotherapy plus ipilimumab. These receptors originate from a human donor with non-small cell lung cancer who had stable disease on radiotherapy plus ipilimumab.

In its sample, this clone was seen a few times. This same CDR3 is encoded by further DNA sequences in the sample. The chain links TRBV29-1 to TRBJ2-2; 8 bases agree with TRBD2. The CDR3 has 14 amino acids. The germline V gene encodes CDR1 SQVTM and CDR2 ANQGSEA. The ends lost 6 bases at V and 4 bases at J; junction bases unmatched: 7. The CDR3 DNA is TGCAGCGTGCGGGGGGTTCGGGGCACCGGGGAGCTGTTTTTT. Translated, it gives CSVRGVRGTGELFF.

The chain joins TRBV11-3 to TRBJ2-1; D is perhaps TRBD1 (6 bases). Trimming left V 1 base short and J 7 bases short, with 14 bases between. The CDR3 has 15 residues. The germline gives CDR1 SGHNT, CDR2 YENEEA. CDR3 amino acids: CASSLVGGHKNEQFF. The CDR3 coding sequence is TGTGCCAGCAGCTTAGTAGGGGGTCACAAAAATGAGCAGTTCTTC.

The chain couples TRBV28 to TRBJ2-2, with 11 positions matching TRBD2. J was trimmed by 5 bases and V by 5 bases; bases with no gene match: 4. Germline V CDR1 and CDR2: MDHEN, SYDVKM. CDR3 length: 15 residues. The CDR3 region is CASSLTSGGTGELFF. The CDR3 region has the DNA TGTGCCAGCAGTCTTACTAGCGGGGGAACCGGGGAGCTGTTTTTT.

This sequence joins TRBV19 and TRBJ1-2, with D hard to call. The V end lost 4 bases, the J end lost 5 bases, and 5 bases lay between the germline ends. This CDR3 region has 11 residues. Germline V lookup: CDR1 LNHDA, CDR2 SQIVND (reference sequence). CDR3 DNA: TGTGCCAGTAGTAGGGGTTATGGCTACACCTTC. Protein product: CASSRGYGYTF.

This clone was seen a single time. The chain has TRBV19 and TRBJ1-2, with D possibly TRBD1 on 5 matching bases. This CDR3 has 13 residues. V was pared by 6 bases and J by 0 bases, with 8 bases between. CDR1 is LNHDA and CDR2 is SQIVND in the germline V gene (reference sequence). The CDR3 sequence is CASRDTANYGYTF. The CDR3 DNA reads TGTGCCAGTAGGGACACAGCTAACTATGGCTACACCTTC.

Remarks on this clone: Other DNA sequences within the sample encode an identical CDR3. The DNA of the CDR3 is TGTGCCAGCAGTTTAAATCCAGGGACAGGACCTCGTGAGCAGTTCTTC. Translated: CASSLNPGTGPREQFF. This chain connects TRBV27 to TRBJ2-1; 8 bases match TRBD1. Per the germline V gene, CDR1 is MNHEY and CDR2 is SMNVEV (reference sequence). V gave up 2 bases and J gave up 9 bases; unmatched junction bases: 12. The CDR3 consists of 16 residues.

The chain carries TRBV19 and TRBJ2-1; TRBD2 is a possible D gene (6 bases). Trimming removed 6 bases at V and 2 bases at J, with 14 bases between. Per the germline V gene, CDR1 is LNHDA and CDR2 is SQIVND (reference sequence). The CDR3 runs to 15 residues. CDR3 sequence reads: CASRGSGPAYNEQFF. The CDR3 region has the DNA TGTGCCAGTAGGGGTAGCGGACCCGCCTACAATGAGCAGTTCTTC. Complete variable domain (other parts from reference TRBV19 and TRBJ2-1): DGGITQSPKYLFRKEGQNVTLSCEQNLNHDAMYWYRQDPGQGLRLIYYSQIVNDFQKGDIAEGYSVSREKKESFPLTVTSAQKNPTAFYLCASRGSGPAYNEQFFGPGTRLTVL.

The chain uses TRBV10-1 and TRBJ2-7; tentatively, D is TRBD1 or TRBD2 (6 bases each). The CDR3 totals 14 residues. Germline values: CDR1 WNHNN, CDR2 SYGVQD (reference sequence). V was shortened by 0 bases and J by 6 bases, with 12 bases between the two germline ends. The CDR3 bases are TGCGCCAGCAGTGAGTCGGGCGGAGGGGGCGAGCAGTACTTC. Amino acids: CASSESGGGGEQYF.

V usage is TRBV18 and J usage is TRBJ1-1; tentative D call: TRBD1 (5 bases). This CDR3 is 16 amino acids long. V was trimmed by 2 bases and J by 3 bases, leaving 16 bases between them. Germline assignment: CDR1 KGHSH and CDR2 LQKENI. Written as DNA, the CDR3 is TGTGCCAGCTCACCATGGGGGGACCCTGGGGACACTGAAGCTTTCTTT. It codes for CASSPWGDPGDTEAFF.

As to this clone: This sample also contains other DNA sequences that code for the same CDR3. The chain couples TRBV30 to TRBJ1-5, with unresolved D. From germline, CDR1 is GTSNPN and CDR2 SVGIG (reference sequence). The CDR3 covers 13 residues. V lost 4 bases, J lost 0 bases, and 7 bases lay in between. CDR3 residues: CAWTLDSNQPQHF. The DNA of the CDR3 is TGTGCCTGGACTTTGGATAGCAATCAGCCCCAGCATTTT.

The V and J genes are TRBV4-1 and TRBJ2-5, with D hard to call. CDR3 length: 14 residues. V lost 4 bases and J 5 bases, leaving 14 bases between the germline ends. Germline V gene lookup returns CDR1 MGHRA and CDR2 YSYEKL. CDR3 in amino acids: CASSPVLDGETQYF. CDR3 in DNA: TGCGCCAGCAGCCCTGTTTTGGATGGGGAGACCCAGTACTTC.

The V call is TRBV27, the J call TRBJ2-1; TRBD1 agrees at 7 bases. In germline, CDR1 is MNHEY, CDR2 SMNVEV (reference sequence). With 11 bases clipped from V and 3 bases from J, the junction kept 4 bases outside the gene matches. The CDR3 totals 12 residues. CDR3 region: CAVRGYYNEQFF. The CDR3 DNA reads TGTGCCGTCAGGGGGTACTACAATGAGCAGTTCTTC.

This clone was observed a single time. The chain carries TRBV19 and TRBJ2-6; no clear D. Looked up from germline, CDR1 is LNHDA and CDR2 is SQIVND (reference sequence). Trimming cost V 5 bases and J 2 bases, with 4 bases left between them. The CDR3 totals 13 residues. CDR3 sequence: CASSFPGANVLTF. In DNA form, the CDR3 reads TGTGCCAGTAGTTTCCCTGGGGCCAACGTCCTGACTTTC.

The chain combines TRBV6-5 with TRBJ2-3, with D perhaps TRBD2 (5 bases). Trimming took off 7 bases at V and 5 bases at J, with 19 bases between the two ends. Germline V gene sequence: CDR1 MNHEY, CDR2 SVGAGI. The CDR3 is 15 amino acids. In nucleotides, the CDR3 is TGTGCCAGCACCCCTAGGGCCTCCCGGGGAGATACGCAGTATTTT. Translation: CASTPRASRGDTQYF.

This clone was observed a handful of times. The CDR3 region has the DNA TGTGCCAGCAGGAGATGGACACAAGAGACCCAGTACTTC. Its translation: CASRRWTQETQYF. The genes are TRBV11-2 and TRBJ2-5, with TRBD1 as a possible D gene (5 bases). Germline CDR1 SGHAT, CDR2 FQNNGV. V lost 6 bases to trimming and J lost 2 bases, with 10 bases between them. This CDR3 contains 13 residues.

J is TRBJ1-5 and V is TRBV10-1; no clear D gene. V was clipped by 4 bases and J by 4 bases, with 8 bases between them. CDR1 is WNHNN, CDR2 SYGVQD, per germline (reference sequence). This CDR3 comprises 13 residues. CDR3 sequence: CASSGDQNQPQHF. Here the CDR3 DNA reads TGCGCCAGCAGTGGAGACCAGAATCAGCCCCAGCATTTT.

V and J are TRBV29-1 and TRBJ1-1; 8 nucleotides line up with TRBD1. The CDR3 contains 13 residues. The germline CDR1 and CDR2 sequences are SQVTM and ANQGSEA. Germline trimming cut 7 bases from V and 5 bases from J; bases unmatched to any gene: 9. In DNA, the CDR3 is TGCAGCGCCGGGACAGGAGGGGGAACTGAAGCTTTCTTT. Amino acids: CSAGTGGGTEAFF.

This chain joins TRBV10-1 and TRBJ2-2, with a weak D call TRBD1 (5 bases). The CDR3 spans 12 residues. The V and J ends lost 0 bases and 13 bases respectively, with 9 bases between them. Germline CDR1 WNHNN, CDR2 SYGVQD (reference sequence). The CDR3 here is CASSESQGRLFF. The CDR3 region has the DNA TGCGCCAGCAGTGAGTCTCAGGGTCGGCTGTTTTTT.

This clone was seen just once. The CDR3 DNA sequence: TGCGCCAGCAGCTTGGCGCGGGGGAACACTGAAGCTTTCTTT. Protein product: CASSLARGNTEAFF. This chain links TRBV5-1 with TRBJ1-1; D gene ambiguous. Deletions cut 0 bases from V and 1 base from J, with 7 bases between. The CDR3 length is 14 residues. CDR1 and CDR2 from the germline V gene are SGHRS and YFSETQ.

CDR3 sequence reads: CASRGTDFAGELFF. The CDR3 region has the DNA TGTGCCAGCCGGGGGACAGACTTCGCCGGGGAGCTGTTTTTT. The rearrangement links TRBV19 to TRBJ2-2; TRBD1 is a possible D gene (7 bases). Trimming stripped 9 bases from V and 6 bases from J, with 17 bases between. Germline loops: CDR1 LNHDA, CDR2 SQIVND (reference sequence). The CDR3 is 14 residues long.

The chain links TRBV19 to TRBJ1-4; D ambiguous. The V gene's germline CDR1 is LNHDA and CDR2 SQIVND (reference sequence). V was pared by 3 bases and J by 8 bases, with 16 bases between. The CDR3 is 15 amino acids. CDR3 coding DNA: TGTGCCAGTAGTATTTTCTTACGGGGAAAAGAAAAACTGTTTTTT. It specifies CASSIFLRGKEKLFF.

V and J are TRBV6-1 and TRBJ1-5; D is undetermined. This CDR3 region has 15 residues. CDR1 and CDR2 from the germline V gene are MNHNS and SASEGT. The V gene lost 1 base and the J gene lost 4 bases, with 11 bases spanning the gap. The CDR3 DNA reads TGTGCCAGCAGTGAAGGGTGGGGTGGGAATCAGCCCCAGCATTTT. The encoded protein is CASSEGWGGNQPQHF.

This chain joins TRBV18 and TRBJ1-6; tentative D call: TRBD1 (6 bases). The CDR3 covers 15 residues. V was cut by 3 bases and J by 6 bases, with 12 bases left in between. Germline loops: CDR1 KGHSH, CDR2 LQKENI. The DNA for the CDR3 is TGTGCCAGCTCACCGAATGGACAGTTTAATTCACCCCTCCACTTT. Protein product: CASSPNGQFNSPLHF.

This clone was picked up a small number of times. The V call is TRBV19, the J call TRBJ1-5; no definite D call. The length of the CDR3 is 16 residues. Germline-derived CDR1 and CDR2 are LNHDA and SQIVND (reference sequence). Trimming took 2 bases from V and 3 from J, leaving 14 bases between them. The CDR3 nucleotides read TGTGCCAGTAGTATAAACGACGGTTCCTTCAATCAGCCCCAGCATTTT. Its translation is CASSINDGSFNQPQHF.